Described below is a single T cell receptor beta chain sequence and its context. Its target is unknown. The germline CDR1 and CDR2 sequences are MNHNY and SVGAGI (reference sequence). The CDR3 covers 14 residues. V was cut by 8 bases and J by 5 bases, with 16 bases left in between. The sample belongs to a study of cytomegalovirus exposure and HLA in healthy donors. Study outcomes and limitations: A link between a missense DCLRE1C variant and TCR beta V- and J-gene trimming emerged from a later analysis. Researchers catalogued about 150 TCR beta chains as cytomegalovirus-associated. Most observed TCR sequences were rare, whereas some public TCRs were detected in many donors.

The PCR employed 60 Vbeta primers together with 13 Jbeta primers. The repertoire was sequenced with immunoSEQ multiplex PCR; TCRdb's copy has only in-frame clones and lacks some. This sample has nearly 95,000 clones, with approximately 63% found just once. The genes are TRBV6-6 and TRBJ1-5; perhaps TRBD1 as D (5 bases). The receptor was isolated from a woman under 40 in good health and CMV-seronegative. Sequencing input: PBMCs. The CDR3 region is CASREQGDHQPQHF. The DNA for the CDR3 is TGTGCCAGCCGTGAGCAGGGTGATCATCAGCCCCAGCATTTT.